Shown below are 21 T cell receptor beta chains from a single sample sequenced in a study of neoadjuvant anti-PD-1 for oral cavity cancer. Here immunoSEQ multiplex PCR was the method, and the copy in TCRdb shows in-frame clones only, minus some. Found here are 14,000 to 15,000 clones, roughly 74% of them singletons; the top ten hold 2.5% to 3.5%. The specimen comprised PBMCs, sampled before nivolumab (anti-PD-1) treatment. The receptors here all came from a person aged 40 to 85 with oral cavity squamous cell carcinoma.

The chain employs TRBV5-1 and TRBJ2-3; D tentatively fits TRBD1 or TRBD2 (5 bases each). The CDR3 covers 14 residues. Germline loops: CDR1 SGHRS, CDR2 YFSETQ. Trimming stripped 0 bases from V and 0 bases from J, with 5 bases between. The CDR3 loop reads CASSLGGSTDTQYF. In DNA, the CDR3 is TGCGCCAGCAGCTTGGGGGGGAGCACAGATACGCAGTATTTT.

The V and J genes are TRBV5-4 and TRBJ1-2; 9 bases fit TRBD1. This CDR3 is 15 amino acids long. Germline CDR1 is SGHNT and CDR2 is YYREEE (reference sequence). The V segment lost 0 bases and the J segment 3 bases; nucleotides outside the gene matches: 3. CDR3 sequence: CASSLDGQGHYGYTF. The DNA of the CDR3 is TGTGCCAGCAGCTTGGATGGACAGGGGCACTATGGCTACACCTTC.

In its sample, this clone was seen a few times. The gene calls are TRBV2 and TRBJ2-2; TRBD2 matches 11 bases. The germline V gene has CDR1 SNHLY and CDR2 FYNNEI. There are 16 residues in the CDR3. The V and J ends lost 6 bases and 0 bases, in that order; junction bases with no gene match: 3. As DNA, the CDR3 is TGTGCCAGCAGACCGGGACTAGCGGCGAACACCGGGGAGCTGTTTTTT. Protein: CASRPGLAANTGELFF.

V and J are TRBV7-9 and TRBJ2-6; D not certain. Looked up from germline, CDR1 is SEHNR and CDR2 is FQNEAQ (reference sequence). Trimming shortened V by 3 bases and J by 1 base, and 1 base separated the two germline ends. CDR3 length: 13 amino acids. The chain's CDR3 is CASSFSGANVLTF. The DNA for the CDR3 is TGTGCCAGCAGCTTTTCTGGGGCCAACGTCCTGACTTTC. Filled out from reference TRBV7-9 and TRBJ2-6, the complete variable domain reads DTGVSQNPRHKITKRGQNVTFRCDPISEHNRLYWYRQTLGQGPEFLTYFQNEAQLEKSRLLSDRFSAERPKGSFSTLEIQRTEQGDSAMYLCASSFSGANVLTFGAGSRLTVL.

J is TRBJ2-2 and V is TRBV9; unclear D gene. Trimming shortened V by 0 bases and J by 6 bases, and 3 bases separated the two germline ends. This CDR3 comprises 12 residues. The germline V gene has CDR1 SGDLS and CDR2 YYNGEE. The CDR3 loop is CASSVGSGELFF. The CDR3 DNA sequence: TGTGCCAGCAGCGTAGGGTCCGGGGAGCTGTTTTTT.

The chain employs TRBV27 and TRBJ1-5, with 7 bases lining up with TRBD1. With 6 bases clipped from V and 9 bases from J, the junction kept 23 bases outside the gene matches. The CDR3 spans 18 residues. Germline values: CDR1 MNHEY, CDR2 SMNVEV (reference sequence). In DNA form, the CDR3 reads TGTGCCAGCAGCCCAGACAGGGCGGTCGAGATCGGGTACGGGCCCCAGCATTTT. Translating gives CASSPDRAVEIGYGPQHF.

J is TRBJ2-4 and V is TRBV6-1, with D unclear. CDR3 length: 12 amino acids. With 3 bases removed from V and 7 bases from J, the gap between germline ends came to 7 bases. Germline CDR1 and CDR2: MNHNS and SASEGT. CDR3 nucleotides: TGTGCCAGCAGTGATCGGGTTAACATTCAGTACTTC. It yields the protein CASSDRVNIQYF.

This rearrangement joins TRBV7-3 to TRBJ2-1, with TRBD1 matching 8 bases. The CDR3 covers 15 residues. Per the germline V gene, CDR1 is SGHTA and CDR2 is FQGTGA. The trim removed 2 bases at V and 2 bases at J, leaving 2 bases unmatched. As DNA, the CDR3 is TGTGCCAGCAGCTTAGGACAGGGCCCCTACAATGAGCAGTTCTTC. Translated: CASSLGQGPYNEQFF. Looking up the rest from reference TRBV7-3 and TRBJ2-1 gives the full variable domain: GAGVSQTPSNKVTEKGKYVELRCDPISGHTALYWYRQSLGQGPEFLIYFQGTGAADDSGLPNDRFFAVRPEGSVSTLKIQRTERGDSAVYLCASSLGQGPYNEQFFGPGTRLTVL.

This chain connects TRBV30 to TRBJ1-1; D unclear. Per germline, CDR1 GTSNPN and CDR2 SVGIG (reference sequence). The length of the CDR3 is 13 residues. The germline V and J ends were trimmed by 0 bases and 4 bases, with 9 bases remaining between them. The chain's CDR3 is CAWSVMASTEAFF. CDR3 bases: TGTGCCTGGAGTGTAATGGCGAGCACTGAAGCTTTCTTT.

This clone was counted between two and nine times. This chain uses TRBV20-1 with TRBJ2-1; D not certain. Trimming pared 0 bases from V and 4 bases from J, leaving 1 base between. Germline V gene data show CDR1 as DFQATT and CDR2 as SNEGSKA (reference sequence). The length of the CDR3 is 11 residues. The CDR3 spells CSAREYNEQFF. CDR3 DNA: TGCAGTGCTAGAGAGTACAATGAGCAGTTCTTC.

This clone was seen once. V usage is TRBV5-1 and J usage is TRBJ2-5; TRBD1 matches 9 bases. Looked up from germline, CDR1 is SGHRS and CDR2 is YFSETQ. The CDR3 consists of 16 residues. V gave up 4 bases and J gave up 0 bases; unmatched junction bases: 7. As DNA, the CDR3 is TGCGCCAGCAGCGGGACAGGGAGAATGGACCAAGAGACCCAGTACTTC. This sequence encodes CASSGTGRMDQETQYF.

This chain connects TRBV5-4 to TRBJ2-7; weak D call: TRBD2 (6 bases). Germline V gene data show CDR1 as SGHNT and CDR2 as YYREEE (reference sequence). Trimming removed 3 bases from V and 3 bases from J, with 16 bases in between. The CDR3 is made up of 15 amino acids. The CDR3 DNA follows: TGTGCCAGCAGCTGGGGGGACGGACGTTACTACGAGCAGTACTTC. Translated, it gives CASSWGDGRYYEQYF.

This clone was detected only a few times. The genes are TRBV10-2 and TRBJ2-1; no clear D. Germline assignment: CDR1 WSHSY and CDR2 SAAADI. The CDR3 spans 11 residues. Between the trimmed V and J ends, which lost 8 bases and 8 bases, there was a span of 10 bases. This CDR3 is CASLSVDEQFF. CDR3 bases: TGCGCCAGCCTGAGCGTCGATGAGCAGTTCTTC.

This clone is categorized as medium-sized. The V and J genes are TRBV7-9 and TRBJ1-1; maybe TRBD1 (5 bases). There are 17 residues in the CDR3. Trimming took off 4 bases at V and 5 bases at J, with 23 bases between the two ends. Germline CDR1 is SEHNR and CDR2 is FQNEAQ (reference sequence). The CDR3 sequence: CASSYPDPVGTDTEAFF. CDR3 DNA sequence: TGTGCCAGCAGCTATCCGGACCCGGTCGGGACTGATACTGAAGCTTTCTTT.

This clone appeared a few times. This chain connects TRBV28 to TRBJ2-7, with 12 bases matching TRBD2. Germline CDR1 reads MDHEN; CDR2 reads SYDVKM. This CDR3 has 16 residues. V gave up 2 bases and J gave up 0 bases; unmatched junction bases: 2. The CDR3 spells CASSLVGLAGSYEQYF. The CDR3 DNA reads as TGTGCCAGCAGTTTAGTGGGACTAGCGGGCTCCTACGAGCAGTACTTC.

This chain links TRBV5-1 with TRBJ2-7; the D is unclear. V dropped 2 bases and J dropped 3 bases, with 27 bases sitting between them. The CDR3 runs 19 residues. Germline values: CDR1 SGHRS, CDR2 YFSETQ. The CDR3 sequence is CASSFLPVRRFGLGYEQYF. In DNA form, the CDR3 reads TGCGCCAGCAGCTTTCTCCCGGTCAGGAGATTTGGTTTGGGCTACGAGCAGTACTTC.

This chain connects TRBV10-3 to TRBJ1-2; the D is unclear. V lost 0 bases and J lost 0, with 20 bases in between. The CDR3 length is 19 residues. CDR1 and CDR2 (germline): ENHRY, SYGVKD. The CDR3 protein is CAISESNYKTFLANYGYTF. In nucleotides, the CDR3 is TGTGCCATCAGTGAGTCGAACTACAAGACCTTCCTCGCTAACTATGGCTACACCTTC.

The CDR3 reads CASSQDRVQRQPQHF. In DNA form, the CDR3 reads TGTGCCAGCAGCCAGGACAGGGTTCAGAGACAGCCCCAGCATTTT. This chain connects TRBV6-5 to TRBJ1-5, with 8 bases aligning to TRBD1. From germline, CDR1 is MNHEY and CDR2 SVGAGI. This CDR3 contains 15 residues. The trim removed 6 bases at V and 7 bases at J, leaving 11 bases unmatched.

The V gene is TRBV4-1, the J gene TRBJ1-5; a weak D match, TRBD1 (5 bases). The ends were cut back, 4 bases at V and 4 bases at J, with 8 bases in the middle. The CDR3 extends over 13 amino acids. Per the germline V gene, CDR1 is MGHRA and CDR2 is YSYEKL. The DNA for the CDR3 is TGCGCCAGCAGCCGGGACGGGAATCAGCCCCAGCATTTT. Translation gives CASSRDGNQPQHF.

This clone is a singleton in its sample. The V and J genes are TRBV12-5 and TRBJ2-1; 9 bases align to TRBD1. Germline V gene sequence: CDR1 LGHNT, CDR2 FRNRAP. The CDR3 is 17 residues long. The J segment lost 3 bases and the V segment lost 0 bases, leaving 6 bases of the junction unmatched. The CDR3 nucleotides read TGTGCTAGTGGTTTGGTATTCTGGACAGGGGACTACAATGAGCAGTTCTTC. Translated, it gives CASGLVFWTGDYNEQFF.

The CDR3 spells CASSENPRGPSTGELFF. The DNA of the CDR3 is TGCGCCAGCAGTGAGAATCCGAGGGGGCCTAGCACCGGGGAGCTGTTTTTT. The rearrangement uses TRBV10-1 and TRBJ2-2; 7 nucleotides agree with TRBD1. The CDR3 is 17 amino acids. After removal of 2 bases from V and 4 bases from J, the junction contained 10 bases not matched to a gene. Germline lookup yields CDR1 WNHNN and CDR2 SYGVQD (reference sequence).